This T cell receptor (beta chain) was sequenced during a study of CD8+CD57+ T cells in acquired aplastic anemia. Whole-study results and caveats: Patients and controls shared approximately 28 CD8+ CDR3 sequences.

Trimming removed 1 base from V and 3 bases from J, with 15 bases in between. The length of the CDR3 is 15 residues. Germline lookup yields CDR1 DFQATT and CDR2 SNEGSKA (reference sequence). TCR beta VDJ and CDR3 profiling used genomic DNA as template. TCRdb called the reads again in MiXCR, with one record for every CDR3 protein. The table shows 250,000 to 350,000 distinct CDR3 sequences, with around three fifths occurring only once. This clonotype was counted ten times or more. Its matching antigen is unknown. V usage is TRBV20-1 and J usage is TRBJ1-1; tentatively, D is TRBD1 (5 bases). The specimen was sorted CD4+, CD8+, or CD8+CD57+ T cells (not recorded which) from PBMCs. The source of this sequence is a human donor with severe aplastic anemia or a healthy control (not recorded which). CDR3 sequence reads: CSARGQGRSYTEAFF. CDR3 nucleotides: TGCAGTGCTAGAGGGCAGGGCCGATCCTACACTGAAGCTTTCTTT.